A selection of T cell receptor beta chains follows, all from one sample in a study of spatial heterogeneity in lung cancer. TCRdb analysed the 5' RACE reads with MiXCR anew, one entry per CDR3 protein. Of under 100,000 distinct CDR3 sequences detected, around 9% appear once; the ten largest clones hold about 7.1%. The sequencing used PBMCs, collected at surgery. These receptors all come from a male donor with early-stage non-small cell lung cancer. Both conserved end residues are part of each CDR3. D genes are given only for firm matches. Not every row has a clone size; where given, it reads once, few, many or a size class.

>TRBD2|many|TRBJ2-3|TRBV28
TGTGCCAGCGGCGGGAGTGAATACACAGATACGCAGTATTTT
CASGGSEYTDTQYF
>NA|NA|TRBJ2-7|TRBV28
TGTGCCAGCAGTTTATCGGAACCCTTCTCCGAGCAGTACTTC
CASSLSEPFSEQYF
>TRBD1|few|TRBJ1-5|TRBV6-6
TGTGCCAGCAGTAAGACGGGACAGGGAGGTCAGCCCCAGCATTTT
CASSKTGQGGQPQHF
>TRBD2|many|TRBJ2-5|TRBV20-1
TGCAGTGCCCCCATCTGGACTAGCGGGGGGCAGGAGACCCAGTACTTC
CSAPIWTSGGQETQYF
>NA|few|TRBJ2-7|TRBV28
TGTGCCAGCAGTTCGGAGCCTTACGAGCAGTACTTC
CASSSEPYEQYF
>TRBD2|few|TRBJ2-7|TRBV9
TGTGCCAGCAGCGTAGCGCCGGGGGGTACCTACGAGCAGTACTTC
CASSVAPGGTYEQYF
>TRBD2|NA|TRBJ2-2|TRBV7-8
TGTGCCAGCAGATCAGAGCGGGAAAACACCGGGGAGCTGTTTTTT
CASRSERENTGELFF
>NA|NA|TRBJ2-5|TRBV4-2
TGTGCCAGCAGCCAAGGAGCGAGTGGGCAAGAGACCCAGTACTTC
CASSQGASGQETQYF
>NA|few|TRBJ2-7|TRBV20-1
TGCAGTGCTAGAGATTATAGGAGGGGTAGGGAGCAGTACTTC
CSARDYRRGREQYF
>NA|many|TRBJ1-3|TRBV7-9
TGTGCCAGCAGCTCACGGCCGGGGGCGTTTGGAAACACCATATATTTT
CASSSRPGAFGNTIYF
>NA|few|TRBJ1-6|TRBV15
TGTGCCACCAGCCGAGGGGCTAATTCACCCCTCCACTTT
CATSRGANSPLHF
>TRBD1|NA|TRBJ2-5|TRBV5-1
TGCGCCAGCAGCCCAAAACCCCGACAGGGGAAGGAGACCCAGTACTTC
CASSPKPRQGKETQYF
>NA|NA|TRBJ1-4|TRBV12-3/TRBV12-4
TGTGCCAGCAAACCGACCTCAGCTGTTAATGAAAAACTGTTTTTT
CASKPTSAVNEKLFF
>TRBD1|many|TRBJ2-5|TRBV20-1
TGCAGTGCAACCGGGACAGGGGGTATAGAGACCCAGTACTTC
CSATGTGGIETQYF
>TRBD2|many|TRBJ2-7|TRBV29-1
TGCAGCGTCGGACTAGCGGCCTCCTACGAGCAGTACTTC
CSVGLAASYEQYF
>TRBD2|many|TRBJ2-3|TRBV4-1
TGCGCCAGCAGCCAAGGAATTCGGGGTCTGCCTAGCGGTCTCACAGATACGCAGTATTTT
CASSQGIRGLPSGLTDTQYF
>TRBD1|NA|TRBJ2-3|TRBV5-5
TGTGCCAGCAGCCTGCGCTCCGGGACAGGGTTCGGAGATACGCAGTATTTT
CASSLRSGTGFGDTQYF
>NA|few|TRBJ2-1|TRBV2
TGTGCCAGCAGTGCCGCTCGGGGGTTCTCCTACAATGAGCAGTTCTTC
CASSAARGFSYNEQFF
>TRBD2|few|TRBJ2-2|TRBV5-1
TGCGCCAGCAGCTTAGCGGGATCGGACACCGGGGAGCTGTTTTTT
CASSLAGSDTGELFF
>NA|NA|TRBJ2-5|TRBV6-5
TGTGCCAGCAGTTACGGCTCCTGGGACTTCCAAGAGACCCAGTACTTC
CASSYGSWDFQETQYF
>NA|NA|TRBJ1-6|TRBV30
TGTGCCTTCAGGGACTCTCCCCTGGCACCCCTCCACTTT
CAFRDSPLAPLHF
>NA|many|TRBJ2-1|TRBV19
TGTGCCAGTAGTAGGGGACTTTCCAGCTCCTACAATGAGCAGTTCTTC
CASSRGLSSSYNEQFF
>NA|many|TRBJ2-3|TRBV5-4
TGTGCCAGCAGCTCGGGCCTAGGGGCCTCTTTCACAGATACGCAGTATTTT
CASSSGLGASFTDTQYF
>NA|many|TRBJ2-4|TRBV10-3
TGTGCCATCAGTGAGGGACAACAATTAGCCAAAAACATTCAGTACTTC
CAISEGQQLAKNIQYF
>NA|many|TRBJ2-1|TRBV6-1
TGTGCCAGCAGTGGTCTTCGACTCCCGAGTTCGAACAATGAGCAGTTCTTC
CASSGLRLPSSNNEQFF
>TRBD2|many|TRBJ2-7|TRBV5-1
TGCGCCAGCAGCTTGGGGTCTAGCGGCTCCTACGAGCAGTACTTC
CASSLGSSGSYEQYF
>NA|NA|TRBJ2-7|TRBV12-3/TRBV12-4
TGTGCCAGCAGTTTGAATGGGGCTAACGAGCAGTACTTC
CASSLNGANEQYF
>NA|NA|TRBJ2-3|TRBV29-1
TGCAGCGTTGTCGGGAGCGGTGCAGATACGCAGTATTTT
CSVVGSGADTQYF
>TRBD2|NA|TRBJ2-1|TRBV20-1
TGCAGTGTGTCTAGCGGGACAATGAATGAGCAGTTCTTC
CSVSSGTMNEQFF
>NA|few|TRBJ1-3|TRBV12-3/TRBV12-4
TGTGCCAGCAGTTATAGCGGAAACACCATATATTTT
CASSYSGNTIYF
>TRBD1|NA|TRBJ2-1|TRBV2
TGTGCCAGCGGGGGACAGAAAGGGGACAATGAGCAGTTCTTC
CASGGQKGDNEQFF
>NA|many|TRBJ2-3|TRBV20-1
TGCAGTGCTAGGGAACCAGATACGCAGTATTTT
CSAREPDTQYF
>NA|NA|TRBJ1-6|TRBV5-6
TGTGCCAGCAGCTCCAGTAAGAATTCACCCCTCCACTTT
CASSSSKNSPLHF
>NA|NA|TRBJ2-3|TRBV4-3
TGCGCCAGCAGCCAAGCGCGGGGAACAGATACGCAGTATTTT
CASSQARGTDTQYF